This TCR beta chain was sequenced during a study of control samples from healthy donors and cancer patients. The data were produced by immunoSEQ multiplex PCR, yet TCRdb's version contains in-frame clones alone and is incomplete. The repertoire holds just under 60,000 clones, with roughly 90% as singletons. The V gene end was trimmed by 1 base and the J gene end by 2 bases; junction bases not matched to a gene: 5. This CDR3 region has 16 residues. Per the germline V gene, CDR1 is SEHNR and CDR2 is FQNEAQ (reference sequence). Sequenced material: PBMCs. The sequence came from a man aged 35 to 55 with colorectal cancer. The chain links TRBV7-9 to TRBJ1-2, with 9 bases fitting TRBD1. This chain's CDR3 is CASSLGVGQGNYGYTF. As DNA, the CDR3 is TGTGCCAGCAGCTTAGGGGTTGGACAGGGGAACTATGGCTACACCTTC.